This T cell receptor (beta chain) is from a study of neurological immune-mediated disorders. This CDR3 contains 13 residues. Trimming removed 6 bases from V and 6 bases from J, with 16 bases in between. CDR1 and CDR2 (germline): SGHRS, YFSETQ. By share, this clonotype counts as medium-sized. It was by 5'RACE with 10-nucleotide random UMIs that the cDNA was made. TCRdb reprocessed the 5' RACE reads with MiXCR, giving one entry per CDR3 protein. The sample records approximately 41,000 distinct CDR3 sequences, about 14% being singletons. Libraries from sorted cells each used around 1 million CD4+ or CD8+ T cells.

Sequenced material: CD4+ T cells from blood. The TCR originated in a woman in her fifties or sixties with HTLV-1-associated myelopathy (HAM/TSP). The chain couples TRBV5-1 to TRBJ2-7; D may be TRBD1 or TRBD2 (5 bases each). CDR3 amino acids: CASNKGTSAEQYF. CDR3 nucleotide sequence: TGCGCCAGCAACAAGGGGACCTCGGCCGAGCAGTACTTC.